This TCR beta chain was recorded in a study of T-cell reconstitution after alpha-beta-depleted transplantation in children. V was shortened by 4 bases and J by 5 bases, with 14 bases between the two germline ends. Germline values: CDR1 LGHNA, CDR2 YSLEER. This CDR3 contains 14 residues. Library preparation (for TCRbeta) was performed with unique molecular identifiers. TCRdb re-called the PCR reads with MiXCR, one entry per CDR3 protein. The sample contains fewer than 700,000 distinct CDR3 sequences, around 23% of which appear only once. This clonotype was observed at least ten times. The chain joins TRBV4-3 to TRBJ1-1, with D possibly matching TRBD1 (5 bases). Sequences were derived from PBMCs, mostly from graft donor cells, sampled 360 days after TCRalphabeta/CD19-depleted stem cell transplant. This TCR was recovered from a boy less than two years old who had a stem cell transplant for acute myeloid leukemia, so the T cells may come from the graft donor. CDR3 region: CASSLGGRGTEAFF. The CDR3 DNA reads as TGCGCCAGCAGCCTCGGAGGTAGGGGAACTGAAGCTTTCTTT.